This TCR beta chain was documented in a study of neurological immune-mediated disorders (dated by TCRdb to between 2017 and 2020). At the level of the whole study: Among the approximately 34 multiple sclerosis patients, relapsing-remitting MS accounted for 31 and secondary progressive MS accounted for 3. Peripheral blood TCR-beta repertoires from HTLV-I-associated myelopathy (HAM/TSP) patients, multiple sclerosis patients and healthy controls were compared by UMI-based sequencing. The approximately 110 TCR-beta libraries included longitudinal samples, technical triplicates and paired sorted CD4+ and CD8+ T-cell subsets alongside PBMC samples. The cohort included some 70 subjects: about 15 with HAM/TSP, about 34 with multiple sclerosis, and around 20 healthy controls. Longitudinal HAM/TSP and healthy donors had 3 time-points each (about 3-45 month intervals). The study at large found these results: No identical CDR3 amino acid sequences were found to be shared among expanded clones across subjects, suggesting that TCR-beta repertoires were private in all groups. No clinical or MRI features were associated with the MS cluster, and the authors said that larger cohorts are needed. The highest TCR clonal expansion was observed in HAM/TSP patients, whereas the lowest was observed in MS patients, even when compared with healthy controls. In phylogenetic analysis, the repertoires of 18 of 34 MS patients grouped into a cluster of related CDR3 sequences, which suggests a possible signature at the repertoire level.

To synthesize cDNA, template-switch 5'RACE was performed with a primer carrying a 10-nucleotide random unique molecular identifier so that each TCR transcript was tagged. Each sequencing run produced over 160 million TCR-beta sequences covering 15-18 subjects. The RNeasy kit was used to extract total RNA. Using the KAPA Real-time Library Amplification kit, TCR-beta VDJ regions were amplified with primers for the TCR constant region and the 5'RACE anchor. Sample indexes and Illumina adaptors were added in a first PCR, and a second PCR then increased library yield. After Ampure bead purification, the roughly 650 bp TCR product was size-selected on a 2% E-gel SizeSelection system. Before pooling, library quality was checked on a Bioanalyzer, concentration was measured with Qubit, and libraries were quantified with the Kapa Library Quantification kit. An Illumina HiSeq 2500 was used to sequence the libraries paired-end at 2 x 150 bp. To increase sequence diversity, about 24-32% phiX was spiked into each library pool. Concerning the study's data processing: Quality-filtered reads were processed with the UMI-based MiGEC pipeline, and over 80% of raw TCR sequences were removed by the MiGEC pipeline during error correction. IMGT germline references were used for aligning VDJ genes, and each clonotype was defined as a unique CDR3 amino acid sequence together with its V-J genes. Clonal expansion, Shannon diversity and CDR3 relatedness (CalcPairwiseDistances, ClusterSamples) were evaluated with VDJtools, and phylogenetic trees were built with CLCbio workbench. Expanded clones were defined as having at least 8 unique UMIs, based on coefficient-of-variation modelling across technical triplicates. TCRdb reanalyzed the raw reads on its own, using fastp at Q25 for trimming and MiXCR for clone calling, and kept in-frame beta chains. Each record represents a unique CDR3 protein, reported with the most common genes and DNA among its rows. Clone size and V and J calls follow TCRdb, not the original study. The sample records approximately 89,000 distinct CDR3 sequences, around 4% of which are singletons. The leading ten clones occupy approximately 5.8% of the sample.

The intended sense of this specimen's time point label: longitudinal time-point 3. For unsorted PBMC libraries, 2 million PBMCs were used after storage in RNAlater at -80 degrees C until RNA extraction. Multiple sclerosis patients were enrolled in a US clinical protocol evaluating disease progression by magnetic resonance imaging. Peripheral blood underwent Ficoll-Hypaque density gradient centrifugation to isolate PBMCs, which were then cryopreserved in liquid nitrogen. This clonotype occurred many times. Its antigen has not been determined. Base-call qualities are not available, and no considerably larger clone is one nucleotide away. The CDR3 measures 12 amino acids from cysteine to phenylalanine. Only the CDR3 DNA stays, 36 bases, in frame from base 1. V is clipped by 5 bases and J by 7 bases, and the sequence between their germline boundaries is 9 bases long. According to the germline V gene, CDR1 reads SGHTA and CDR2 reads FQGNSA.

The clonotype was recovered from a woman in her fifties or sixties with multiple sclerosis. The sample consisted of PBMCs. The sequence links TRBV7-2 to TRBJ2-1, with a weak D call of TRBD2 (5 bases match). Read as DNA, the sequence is TGTGCCAGCAGCCCGGAGGTTAATGAGCAGTTCTTC. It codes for CASSPEVNEQFF.